This T cell receptor (beta chain) comes out of a study of blood T cell repertoires in COVID-19. CDR3 length: 13 amino acids. The germline V gene has CDR1 SNHLY and CDR2 FYNNEI. After removal of 6 bases from V and 6 bases from J, the junction contained 5 bases not matched to a gene. Libraries were prepared by immunoSEQ multiplex PCR; TCRdb keeps only in-frame clonotypes and omits some of them. The sample has approximately 150,000 clones, around 83% seen once. The chain is built from TRBV2 and TRBJ1-5; 7 bases agree with TRBD1. Sequencing was carried out using peripheral blood. The sequence was obtained from a man between 25 and 39 years old with COVID-19, enrolled during active disease. CDR3 sequence (DNA): TGTGCCAGCAGAGGACAGGTGAGTCAGCCCCAGCATTTT. This sequence encodes CASRGQVSQPQHF. The whole variable domain, filled in from reference TRBV2 and TRBJ1-5, reads EPEVTQTPSHQVTQMGQEVILRCVPISNHLYFYWYRQILGQKVEFLVSFYNNEISEKSEIFDDQFSVERPDGSNFTLKIRSTKLEDSAMYFCASRGQVSQPQHFGDGTRLSIL.